These T cell receptor beta chains were read from a single sample in a study of blood T cell repertoires in COVID-19. Method: immunoSEQ multiplex PCR; TCRdb's copy keeps in-frame clones and lacks some. Here the sample spans about 150,000 clones, roughly 90% being singletons. Sequenced input: PBMCs or T cells enriched from blood (not recorded which). The receptors here all came from a woman aged 50 to 65 who had recovered from COVID-19. Each CDR3 is given with its conserved first and last residue. A D gene is named only where the DNA matches it firmly. Not all rows give a size; the values are once, few, many and, for expanded clones, a class.

. TRBJ1-2 TRBV5-1 . TGCGCCAGCAAGATGGCGGAAGCTAACTATGGCTACACCTTC CASKMAEANYGYTF
. TRBJ1-5 TRBV27 . TGTGCCAGCAGCTCTTATAGCAATCAGCCCCAGCATTTT CASSSYSNQPQHF
TRBD2 TRBJ2-7 TRBV20-1 . TGCAGTGTTAGTAGCGGGGGGACCTACGAGCAGTACTTC CSVSSGGTYEQYF
TRBD2 TRBJ2-2 TRBV15 . TGTGCCACCAGCAGAGATTCGATCAAGGGGACTAGCGGGAGTGCCGGGGAGCTGTTTTTT CATSRDSIKGTSGSAGELFF
. TRBJ2-1 TRBV6-5 . TGTGCCAGCTGGGGCACTCTCGAGTACAATGAGCAGTTCTTC CASWGTLEYNEQFF
TRBD1 TRBJ1-1 TRBV9 . TGTGCCAGCAGCTCCAGGGGGGCGACGAACACTGAAGCTTTCTTT CASSSRGATNTEAFF
. TRBJ2-2 TRBV4-3 . TGCGCCAGCAGCCAAGATTCGCGGACCGGGGAGCTGTTTTTT CASSQDSRTGELFF
. TRBJ2-1 TRBV4-3 few TGCGCCAGCAGCCAAGAGAGAACAGACAATGAGCAGTTCTTC CASSQERTDNEQFF
TRBD1 TRBJ2-3 TRBV11-3 . TGTGCCAGCAGCTTAAGGGAGACAGGGGTAATGGCAGATACGCAGTATTTT CASSLRETGVMADTQYF
. TRBJ1-6 TRBV5-1 . TGCGCCAGCAGCTTGGACAGGCCTGAGAATTCACCCCTCCACTTT CASSLDRPENSPLHF
. TRBJ2-1 TRBV7-6 . TGTGCCAGCAGCTCCCCCGGCGGAGGTGAGCAGTTCTTC CASSSPGGGEQFF
TRBD1 TRBJ2-1 TRBV28 . TGTGCCAGCAGTCCCTACCGACAGGGAAAGGGTTACAATGAGCAGTTCTTC CASSPYRQGKGYNEQFF
. TRBJ2-1 TRBV27 . TGTGCCAGCAGCCGCCCCGGGAGTTACAATGAGCAGTTCTTC CASSRPGSYNEQFF
TRBD2 TRBJ2-7 TRBV7-6 . TGTGCCAGCAGCTTAGGCGGGGCTAGCGGGAGGGCCGGGATCTACGAGCAGTACTTC CASSLGGASGRAGIYEQYF
TRBD1 TRBJ1-6 TRBV2 . TGTGCCAGCCGGCAGGGGGCTAATTCACCCCTCCACTTT CASRQGANSPLHF
. TRBJ1-2 TRBV7-9 . TGTGCCAGCAGCCAGGGCGGGAATCCCTTAAGAGGCTACACCTTC CASSQGGNPLRGYTF
. TRBJ1-5 TRBV7-8 . TGTGCCAGCAGCTTAGAAGGAGTTTATAGCAATCAGCCCCAGCATTTT CASSLEGVYSNQPQHF
TRBD2 TRBJ2-1 TRBV6-1 . TGTGCCAGCAGTGAAACTAGCGGGAGATTCTATGAGCAGTTCTTC CASSETSGRFYEQFF
. TRBJ2-3 TRBV19 . TGTGCCAGTAGTACCTTGAAAACCACTAGCACAGATACGCAGTATTTT CASSTLKTTSTDTQYF
TRBD1 TRBJ2-7 TRBV6-5 . TGTGCCAGCCGGGACAGCTTTAACTACGAGCAGTACTTC CASRDSFNYEQYF
TRBD2 TRBJ2-1 TRBV27 . TGTGCCAGCAGTTTGACTAGCGGGAGGGCCAATCGGCAGTTCTTC CASSLTSGRANRQFF
TRBD1 TRBJ2-7 TRBV12-3/TRBV12-4 . TGTGCCAGCACCGTGGGACAGGGGACCGAGCAGTACTTC CASTVGQGTEQYF
TRBD1 TRBJ2-2 TRBV5-1 . TGCGCCAGCAGCCCACAGGGGGACACCGGGGAGCTGTTTTTT CASSPQGDTGELFF
. TRBJ1-5 TRBV28 . TGTGCCAGCAGGCGGGAGACATATAGCAATCAGCCCCAGCATTTT CASRRETYSNQPQHF
TRBD2 TRBJ2-5 TRBV7-2 . TGTGCCAGCAGCCGGGGGGGGTCCCAAGAGACCCAGTACTTC CASSRGGSQETQYF
TRBD2 TRBJ2-7 TRBV5-1 . TGCGCCAGCAGCTTGGAGCGGGACCCCGCCTACGAGCAGTACTTC CASSLERDPAYEQYF
. TRBJ1-3 TRBV2 . TGTGCCAGCAGTGAACAGGGAGGGGGAAACACCATATATTTT CASSEQGGGNTIYF
TRBD2 TRBJ2-3 TRBV7-3 . TGTGCCAGCAGCTTAACGGCGCTCGGACTAGCGGGAAAAACAGATACGCAGTATTTT CASSLTALGLAGKTDTQYF
. TRBJ2-5 TRBV6-1 . TGTGCCAGCAGTGAAGTGGCAGGGAAAGAGACCCAGTACTTC CASSEVAGKETQYF
TRBD2 TRBJ2-2 TRBV10-3 once TGTGCCACCGGGGAACTAGCGGGAGGTACCGGGGAGCTGTTTTTT CATGELAGGTGELFF
TRBD1 TRBJ2-2 TRBV11-2 . TGTGCCAGCAGCTTAGTGTCAGTAGGGGGCAGGGAAAAGCTGTTTTTT CASSLVSVGGREKLFF
. TRBJ2-5 TRBV5-1 . TGCGCCAGCAGCTTGCTTGACAGCCAAGAGACCCAGTACTTC CASSLLDSQETQYF